This TCR beta chain was observed in a study of T cells in Graves' hyperthyroidism and ophthalmopathy. Study summary: It was at initial diagnosis, before any treatment, that peripheral blood was collected.

What was amplified from RNA transcripts were TCR beta CDR3 regions. The HTBI primer set served for first-round RT-PCR of the TCR CDR3. TCRdb reprocessed the multiplex PCR reads via MiXCR and lists one record per CDR3 protein. The data hold fewer than 500,000 distinct CDR3 sequences, with roughly 13% observed a single time. These patients, aged 18 to 65, had recently diagnosed hyperthyroidism lasting under 2 months. Uncontrolled infection, other autoimmune disease, pregnancy or lactation led to exclusion. Extraction of PBMCs used approximately 10 ml of fresh peripheral blood. The table lists this clonotype with a few counts. The source material was blood. This sequence was found in a man aged 30 to 39 with Graves' hyperthyroidism that later progressed to Graves' ophthalmopathy.

The DNA for the CDR3 is TGTGCCAGCAGTTTCGAGGGGATCTACGAGCAGTACTTC. Protein: CASSFEGIYEQYF. The chain joins TRBV12-3 or TRBV12-4 to TRBJ2-7; D may be TRBD1 or TRBD2 (5 bases each). This CDR3 region has 13 residues. With 3 bases removed from V and 3 bases from J, the gap between germline ends came to 9 bases.